This T cell receptor beta chain came from a study of response to subunit inactivated influenza vaccine. With 5 bases removed from V and 2 bases from J, the gap between germline ends came to 13 bases. The CDR3 spans 14 residues. Germline CDR1 SGHRS, CDR2 YFSETQ. In the case of this clonotype: Antigen: not known.

Each CDR3 protein gets one entry after TCRdb re-called the RT-PCR reads with MiXCR. The table lists approximately 500,000 distinct CDR3 sequences, approximately 15% of them singletons. Regarding the study as a whole: After each seasonal influenza vaccination, few new T cells are recruited, the authors suggested.

The receptor was isolated from a man between 45 and 60 years old who received an inactivated influenza vaccine. J is TRBJ1-1 and V is TRBV5-1; D gene uncertain. The sample consisted of PBMCs from blood, taken about 13 days after vaccination. CDR3 residues: CASRLQLGNTEAFF. The CDR3 DNA reads TGCGCCAGCAGGCTCCAGCTGGGAAACACTGAAGCTTTCTTT.